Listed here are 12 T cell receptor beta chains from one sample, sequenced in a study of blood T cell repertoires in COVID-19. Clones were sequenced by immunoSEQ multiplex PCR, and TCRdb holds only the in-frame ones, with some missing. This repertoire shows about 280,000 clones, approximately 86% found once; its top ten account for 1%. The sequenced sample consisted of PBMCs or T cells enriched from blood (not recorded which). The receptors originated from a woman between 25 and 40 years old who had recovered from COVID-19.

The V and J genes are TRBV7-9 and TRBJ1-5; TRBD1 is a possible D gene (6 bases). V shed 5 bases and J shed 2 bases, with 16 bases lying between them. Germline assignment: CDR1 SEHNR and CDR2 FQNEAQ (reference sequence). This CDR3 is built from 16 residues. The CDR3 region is CASSPYEYRGNQPQHF. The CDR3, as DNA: TGTGCCAGCAGCCCCTATGAATACAGGGGCAATCAGCCCCAGCATTTT.

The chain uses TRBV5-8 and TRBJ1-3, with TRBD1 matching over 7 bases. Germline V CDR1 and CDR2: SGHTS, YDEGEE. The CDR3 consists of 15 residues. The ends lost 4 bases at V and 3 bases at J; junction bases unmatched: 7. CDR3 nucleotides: TGTGCCAGCAGCCGACGCGGGACAGTTGGAAACACCATATATTTT. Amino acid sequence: CASSRRGTVGNTIYF.

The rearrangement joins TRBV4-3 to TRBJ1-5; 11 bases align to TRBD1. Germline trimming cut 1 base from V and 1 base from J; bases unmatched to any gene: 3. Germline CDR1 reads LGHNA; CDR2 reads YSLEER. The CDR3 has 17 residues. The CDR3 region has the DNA TGCGCCAGCAGCCAAGGGACAGGGGGCATAAGCAATCAGCCCCAGCATTTT. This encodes CASSQGTGGISNQPQHF.

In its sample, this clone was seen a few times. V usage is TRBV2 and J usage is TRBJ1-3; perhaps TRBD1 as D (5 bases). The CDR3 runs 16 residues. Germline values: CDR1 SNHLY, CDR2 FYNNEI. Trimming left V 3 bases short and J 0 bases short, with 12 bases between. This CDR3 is CASSDLGLISGNTIYF. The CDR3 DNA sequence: TGTGCCAGCAGTGACCTGGGACTGATCTCTGGAAACACCATATATTTT.

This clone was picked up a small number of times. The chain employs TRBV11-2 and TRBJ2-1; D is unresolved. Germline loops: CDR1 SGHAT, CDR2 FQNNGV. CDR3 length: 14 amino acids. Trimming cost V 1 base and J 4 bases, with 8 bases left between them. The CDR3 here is CASSLVSDYNEQFF. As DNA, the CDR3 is TGTGCCAGCAGCTTAGTCAGCGATTACAATGAGCAGTTCTTC.

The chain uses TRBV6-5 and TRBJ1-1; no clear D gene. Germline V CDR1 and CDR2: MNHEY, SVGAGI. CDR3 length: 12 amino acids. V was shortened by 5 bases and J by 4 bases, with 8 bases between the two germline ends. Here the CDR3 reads CASSLSGTEAFF. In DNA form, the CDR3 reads TGTGCCAGCAGTCTTTCCGGCACTGAAGCTTTCTTT.

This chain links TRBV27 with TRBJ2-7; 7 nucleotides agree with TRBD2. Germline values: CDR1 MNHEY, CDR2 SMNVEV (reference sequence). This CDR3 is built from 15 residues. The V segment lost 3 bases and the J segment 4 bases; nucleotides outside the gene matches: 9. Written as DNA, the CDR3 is TGTGCCAGCAGTTTCGCCGGGACTACCCTATACGAGCAGTACTTC. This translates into CASSFAGTTLYEQYF.

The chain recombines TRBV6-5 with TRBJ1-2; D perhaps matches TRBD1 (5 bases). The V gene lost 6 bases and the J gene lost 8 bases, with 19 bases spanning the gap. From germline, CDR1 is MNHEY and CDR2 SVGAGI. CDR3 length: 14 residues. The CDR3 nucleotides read TGTGCCAGCAGCCCCGGGGGTCCGCCGGAGGGCTACACCTTC. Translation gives CASSPGGPPEGYTF.

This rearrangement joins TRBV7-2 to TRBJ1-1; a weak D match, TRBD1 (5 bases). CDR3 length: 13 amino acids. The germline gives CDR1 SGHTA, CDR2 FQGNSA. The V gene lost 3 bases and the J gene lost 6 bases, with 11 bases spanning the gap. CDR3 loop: CASSFTGGAEAFF. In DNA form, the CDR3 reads TGTGCCAGCAGCTTCACCGGGGGGGCTGAAGCTTTCTTT. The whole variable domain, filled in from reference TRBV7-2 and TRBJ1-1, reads GAGVSQSPSNKVTEKGKDVELRCDPISGHTALYWYRQSLGQGLEFLIYFQGNSAPDKSGLPSDRFSAERTGGSVSTLTIQRTQQEDSAVYLCASSFTGGAEAFFGQGTRLTVV.

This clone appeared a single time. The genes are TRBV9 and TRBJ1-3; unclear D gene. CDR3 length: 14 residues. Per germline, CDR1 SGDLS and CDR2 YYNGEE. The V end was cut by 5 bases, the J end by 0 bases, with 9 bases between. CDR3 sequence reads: CASSVPSSGNTIYF. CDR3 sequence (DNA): TGTGCCAGCAGTGTCCCGAGCTCTGGAAACACCATATATTTT. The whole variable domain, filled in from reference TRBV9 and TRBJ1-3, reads DSGVTQTPKHLITATGQRVTLRCSPRSGDLSVYWYQQSLDQGLQFLIQYYNGEERAKGNILERFSAQQFPDLHSELNLSSLELGDSALYFCASSVPSSGNTIYFGEGSWLTVV.

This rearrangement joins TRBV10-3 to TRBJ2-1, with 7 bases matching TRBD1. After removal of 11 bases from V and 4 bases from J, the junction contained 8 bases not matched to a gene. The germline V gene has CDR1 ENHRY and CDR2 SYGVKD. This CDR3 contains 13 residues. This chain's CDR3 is CALATGEYNEQFF. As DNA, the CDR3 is TGTGCCTTAGCAACAGGGGAGTACAATGAGCAGTTCTTC.

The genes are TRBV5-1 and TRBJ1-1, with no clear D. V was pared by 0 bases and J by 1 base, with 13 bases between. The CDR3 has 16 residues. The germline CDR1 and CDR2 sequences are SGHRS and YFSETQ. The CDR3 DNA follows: TGCGCCAGCAGCTTGGTTTGGGCCCACCCGAACACTGAAGCTTTCTTT. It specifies CASSLVWAHPNTEAFF. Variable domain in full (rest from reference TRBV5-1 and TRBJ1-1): KAGVTQTPRYLIKTRGQQVTLSCSPISGHRSVSWYQQTPGQGLQFLFEYFSETQRNKGNFPGRFSGRQFSNSRSEMNVSTLELGDSALYLCASSLVWAHPNTEAFFGQGTRLTVV.